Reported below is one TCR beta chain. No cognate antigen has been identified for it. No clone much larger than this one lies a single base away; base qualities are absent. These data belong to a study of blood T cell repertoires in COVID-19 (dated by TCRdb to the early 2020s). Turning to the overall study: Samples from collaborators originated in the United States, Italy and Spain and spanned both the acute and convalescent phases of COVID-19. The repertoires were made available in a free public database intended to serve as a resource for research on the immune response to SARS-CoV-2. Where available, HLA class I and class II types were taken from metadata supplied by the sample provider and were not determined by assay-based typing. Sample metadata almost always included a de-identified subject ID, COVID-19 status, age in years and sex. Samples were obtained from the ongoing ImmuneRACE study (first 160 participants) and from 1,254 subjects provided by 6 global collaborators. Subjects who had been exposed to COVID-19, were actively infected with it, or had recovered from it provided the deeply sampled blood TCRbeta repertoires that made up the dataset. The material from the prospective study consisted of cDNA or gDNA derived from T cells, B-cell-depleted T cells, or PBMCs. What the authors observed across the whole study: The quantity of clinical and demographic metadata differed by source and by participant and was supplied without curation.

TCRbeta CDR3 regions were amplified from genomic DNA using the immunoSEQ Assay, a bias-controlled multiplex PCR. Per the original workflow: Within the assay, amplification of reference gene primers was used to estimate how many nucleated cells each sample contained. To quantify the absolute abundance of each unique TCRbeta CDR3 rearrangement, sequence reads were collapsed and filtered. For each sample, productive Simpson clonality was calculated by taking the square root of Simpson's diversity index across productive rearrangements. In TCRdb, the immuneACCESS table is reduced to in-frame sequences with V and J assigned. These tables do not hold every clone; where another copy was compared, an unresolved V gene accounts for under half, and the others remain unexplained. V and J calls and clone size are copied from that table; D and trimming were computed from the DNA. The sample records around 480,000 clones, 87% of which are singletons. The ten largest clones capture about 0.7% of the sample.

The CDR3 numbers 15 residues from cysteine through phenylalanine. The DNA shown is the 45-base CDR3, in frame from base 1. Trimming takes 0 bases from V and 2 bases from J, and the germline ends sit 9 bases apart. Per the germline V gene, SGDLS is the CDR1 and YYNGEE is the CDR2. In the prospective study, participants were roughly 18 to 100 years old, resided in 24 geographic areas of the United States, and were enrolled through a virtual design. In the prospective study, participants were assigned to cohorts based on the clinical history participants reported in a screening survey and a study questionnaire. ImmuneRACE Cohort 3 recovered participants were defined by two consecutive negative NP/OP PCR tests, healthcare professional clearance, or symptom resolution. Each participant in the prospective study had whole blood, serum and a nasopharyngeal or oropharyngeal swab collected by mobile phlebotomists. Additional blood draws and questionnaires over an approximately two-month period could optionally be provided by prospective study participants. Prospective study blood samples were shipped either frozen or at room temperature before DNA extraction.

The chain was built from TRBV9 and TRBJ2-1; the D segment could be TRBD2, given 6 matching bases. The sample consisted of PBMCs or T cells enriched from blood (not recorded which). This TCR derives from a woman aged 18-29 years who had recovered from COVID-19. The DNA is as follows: TGTGCCAGCAGCGTAGGCGGGGATACCTACAATGAGCAGTTCTTC. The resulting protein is CASSVGGDTYNEQFF. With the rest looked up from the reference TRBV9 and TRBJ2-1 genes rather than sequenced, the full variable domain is DSGVTQTPKHLITATGQRVTLRCSPRSGDLSVYWYQQSLDQGLQFLIQYYNGEERAKGNILERFSAQQFPDLHSELNLSSLELGDSALYFCASSVGGDTYNEQFFGPGTRLTVL.